This passage covers 23 T cell receptor beta chains from one sample sequenced in a study of shared clonotypes between healthy human individuals. The table came from immunoSEQ multiplex PCR; TCRdb's copy has only in-frame clones and leaves some out. The table includes some 2.3 million clones, 80% to 95% detected once. The sample consisted of naive CD4+ T cells from PBMCs. Indicated subset: CD45RA+ positively selected. These receptors all stem from a man between 18 and 29 years old in good health. Some clones in this sample may be carry-over from other donors' samples.

As regards this clone: The same CDR3 arises from other DNA sequences in this sample as well. V and J are TRBV6-5 and TRBJ1-5; 9 bases match TRBD1. With V trimmed by 2 bases and J by 6 bases, 5 bases remained unmatched. This CDR3 region has 15 residues. In germline, CDR1 is MNHEY, CDR2 SVGAGI. CDR3 DNA: TGTGCCAGCAGTTACGCGGGGACAGGGACTCAGCCCCAGCATTTT. Translated, it gives CASSYAGTGTQPQHF.

V usage is TRBV27 and J usage is TRBJ2-7, with 10 bases aligning to TRBD1. CDR1 and CDR2 (germline): MNHEY, SMNVEV (reference sequence). CDR3 size: 19 residues. V gave up 5 bases and J gave up 2 bases; unmatched junction bases: 18. The CDR3 DNA reads as TGTGCCAGCAGTGGAGTGGGACAGGGGCCGCCACAAACTGCCTACGAGCAGTACTTC. Encoded protein: CASSGVGQGPPQTAYEQYF.

The chain has TRBV23-1 and TRBJ2-1; 7 nucleotides line up with TRBD1. TRBV23-1 is identified as an open reading frame with a role that is uncertain. CDR3 length: 13 residues. Trimming at V came to 2 bases and at J to 7 bases, leaving 2 bases not matched to a gene. As DNA, the CDR3 is TGCGCCAGCAGTCAAGAGGGGGCAAATGAGCAGTTCTTC. Translating it yields CASSQEGANEQFF.

The CDR3 protein is CASSLGWGPYEQYF. CDR3 bases: TGTGCCAGCAGCCTGGGTTGGGGGCCCTACGAGCAGTACTTC. This chain connects TRBV27 to TRBJ2-7, with TRBD1 as a possible D gene (6 bases). CDR1 is MNHEY, CDR2 SMNVEV, per germline (reference sequence). The CDR3 contains 14 residues. V lost 6 bases and J lost 2, with 14 bases in between.

The rearrangement uses TRBV7-3 and TRBJ2-1; weak D call: TRBD1 (5 bases). Between the trimmed V and J ends, which lost 1 base and 7 bases, there was a span of 8 bases. The V gene's germline CDR1 is SGHTA and CDR2 FQGTGA. This CDR3 has 13 amino acids. The CDR3 loop reads CASSLRQKNEQFF. Written as DNA, the CDR3 is TGTGCCAGCAGCTTAAGACAGAAGAATGAGCAGTTCTTC.

The chain uses TRBV28 and TRBJ2-2, with unresolved D. Germline CDR1 and CDR2: MDHEN and SYDVKM. V dropped 7 bases and J dropped 4 bases, with 13 bases sitting between them. CDR3 length equals 14 residues. The CDR3 region has the DNA TGTGCCAGCACCTACCCTGGTGGCACCGGGGAGCTGTTTTTT. This sequence encodes CASTYPGGTGELFF.

This clone appeared a single time. The sample carries other DNA sequences with the same CDR3. V is TRBV5-4 and J is TRBJ2-3; D unclear. Germline-derived CDR1 and CDR2 are SGHNT and YYREEE (reference sequence). CDR3 length equals 14 residues. The V and J ends lost 0 bases and 0 bases respectively, with 5 bases between them. CDR3 sequence: CASSLGQSTDTQYF. The CDR3 nucleotides are TGTGCCAGCAGCTTGGGGCAGAGCACAGATACGCAGTATTTT.

V and J are TRBV4-3 and TRBJ2-3, with D tentatively TRBD1 (6 bases). Trimming cost V 4 bases and J 0 bases, with 11 bases left between them. Germline-derived CDR1 and CDR2 are LGHNA and YSLEER. The length of the CDR3 is 15 residues. CDR3 loop: CASSPRDTSTDTQYF. CDR3 sequence (DNA): TGCGCCAGCAGCCCCCGGGACACCAGCACAGATACGCAGTATTTT.

About this clone itself: Other DNA variants within this sample encode the same CDR3. CDR3 sequence: CASSLAWGMNTEAFF. In DNA form, the CDR3 reads TGCGCCAGCAGCTTGGCTTGGGGGATGAACACTGAAGCTTTCTTT. This chain joins TRBV5-1 and TRBJ1-1; possibly TRBD1 for D (5 bases). CDR3 length equals 15 residues. V was cut by 0 bases and J by 0 bases, with 9 bases left in between. Germline V gene data show CDR1 as SGHRS and CDR2 as YFSETQ.

The chain uses TRBV2 and TRBJ2-6, with a possible D match to TRBD2 (6 bases). CDR1 and CDR2 (germline): SNHLY, FYNNEI. The length of the CDR3 is 17 residues. Trimming took 6 bases from V and 0 from J, leaving 15 bases between them. CDR3 sequence: CASSWGVIPSGANVLTF. In DNA, the CDR3 is TGTGCCAGCAGCTGGGGGGTAATTCCCTCTGGGGCCAACGTCCTGACTTTC.

A few counts support this clone. The chain employs TRBV19 and TRBJ1-4, with D possibly TRBD1 on 6 matching bases. The CDR3 contains 14 residues. The germline V gene encodes CDR1 LNHDA and CDR2 SQIVND (reference sequence). Trimming removed 6 bases at V and 8 bases at J, with 16 bases between. CDR3 region: CASREEQGREKLFF. CDR3 DNA: TGTGCCAGTAGAGAAGAGCAGGGGAGAGAAAAACTGTTTTTT.

This chain links TRBV19 with TRBJ2-4; 7 positions agree with TRBD2. V trimming: 1 base; J trimming: 2 bases; junction bases outside the gene matches: 8. CDR1 and CDR2 from the germline V gene are LNHDA and SQIVND (reference sequence). The CDR3 length is 17 residues. CDR3 amino acids: CASSIAPGGITKNIQYF. The CDR3 nucleotides read TGTGCCAGTAGTATAGCCCCGGGAGGAATTACCAAAAACATTCAGTACTTC. Together with reference TRBV19 and TRBJ2-4, the CDR3 gives the full variable domain: DGGITQSPKYLFRKEGQNVTLSCEQNLNHDAMYWYRQDPGQGLRLIYYSQIVNDFQKGDIAEGYSVSREKKESFPLTVTSAQKNPTAFYLCASSIAPGGITKNIQYFGAGTRLSVL.

This chain joins TRBV20-1 and TRBJ2-7, with D hard to call. Per germline, CDR1 DFQATT and CDR2 SNEGSKA (reference sequence). This CDR3 has 10 amino acids. The germline V and J ends were trimmed by 6 bases and 12 bases, with 15 bases remaining between them. DNA of the CDR3: TGCAGTGCCGTGAGATTGGTGGCGTACTTC. Protein product: CSAVRLVAYF.

The chain employs TRBV7-3 and TRBJ2-1; D remains unclear. The CDR3 has 15 residues. The V end was cut by 5 bases, the J end by 8 bases, with 19 bases between. Germline V gene data show CDR1 as SGHTA and CDR2 as FQGTGA. Here the CDR3 reads CASSPKSGGFDEQFF. The DNA for the CDR3 is TGTGCCAGCAGCCCCAAGTCTGGTGGGTTCGATGAGCAGTTCTTC.

The chain joins TRBV18 to TRBJ1-1; perhaps TRBD1 as D (5 bases). Trimming removed 3 bases from V and 6 bases from J, with 11 bases in between. Germline CDR1 reads KGHSH; CDR2 reads LQKENI. This CDR3 contains 13 residues. CDR3 in DNA: TGTGCCAGCTCACCCCCCTCCAGGGCTGAAGCTTTCTTT. Translated, it gives CASSPPSRAEAFF.

The CDR3 region has the DNA TGTGCCAGCAGTGAAGGACAGCAATCTGGAAACACCATATATTTT. It codes for CASSEGQQSGNTIYF. The gene calls are TRBV6-1 and TRBJ1-3, with D possibly TRBD1 on 5 matching bases. The CDR3 has 15 residues. With 1 base removed from V and 1 base from J, the gap between germline ends came to 8 bases. In germline, CDR1 is MNHNS, CDR2 SASEGT.

The chain has TRBV5-6 and TRBJ1-2; 8 bases are shared with TRBD1. The germline gives CDR1 SGHDT, CDR2 YYEEEE. Losses at the gene ends were 4 bases for V and 5 bases for J; bases not matched to a gene: 10. The CDR3 is 15 residues long. CDR3 amino acids: CASSQSGRGLYGYTF. DNA of the CDR3: TGTGCCAGCAGCCAAAGCGGCAGGGGGCTTTATGGCTACACCTTC. Combining the CDR3 with reference TRBV5-6 and TRBJ1-2 gives the whole variable domain DAGVTQSPTHLIKTRGQQVTLRCSPKSGHDTVSWYQQALGQGPQFIFQYYEEEERQRGNFPDRFSGHQFPNYSSELNVNALLLGDSALYLCASSQSGRGLYGYTFGSGTRLTVV.

The CDR3 nucleotides are TGTGCCAGCAGGACGGAACAGTGGGCCACTGAAGCTTTCTTT. Translating gives CASRTEQWATEAFF. V usage is TRBV6-6 and J usage is TRBJ1-1; no definite D call. Trimming removed 6 bases from V and 4 bases from J, with 15 bases in between. The CDR3 length is 14 residues. CDR1 and CDR2 from the germline V gene are MNHNY and SVGAGI (reference sequence).

The chain employs TRBV5-8 and TRBJ1-3; D uncertain. In germline, CDR1 is SGHTS, CDR2 YDEGEE. The CDR3 is 14 residues long. The ends were cut back, 4 bases at V and 3 bases at J, with 11 bases in the middle. In DNA form, the CDR3 reads TGTGCCAGCAGCATGGGAGCTCTTGGAAACACCATATATTTT. Its translation: CASSMGALGNTIYF.

The chain combines TRBV10-1 with TRBJ2-7; D might be TRBD2 (5 bases). Germline V gives CDR1 WNHNN, CDR2 SYGVQD (reference sequence). Trimming stripped 10 bases from V and 0 bases from J, with 13 bases between. The CDR3 extends over 13 amino acids. The CDR3 DNA sequence: TGCGCCACCTCGACCGACTACTCCTACGAGCAGTACTTC. Translated, it gives CATSTDYSYEQYF.

The chain combines TRBV7-3 with TRBJ2-2; 11 nucleotides line up with TRBD2. CDR3 length: 17 residues. Per germline, CDR1 SGHTA and CDR2 FQGTGA. V gave up 1 base and J gave up 0 bases; unmatched junction bases: 1. Here the CDR3 reads CASSLRTSGPNTGELFF. DNA of the CDR3: TGTGCCAGCAGCTTAAGGACTAGCGGGCCGAACACCGGGGAGCTGTTTTTT.

The rearrangement links TRBV11-2 to TRBJ1-2; D unclear. The ends were cut back, 1 base at V and 8 bases at J, with 11 bases in the middle. The length of the CDR3 is 13 residues. Germline loops: CDR1 SGHAT, CDR2 FQNNGV. This CDR3 reads CASSLAEVWGYTF. The CDR3 DNA reads TGTGCCAGCAGCTTAGCTGAGGTGTGGGGCTACACCTTC.

Remarks on this clone: This sample also contains other DNA sequences that code for the same CDR3. The chain carries TRBV7-2 and TRBJ2-7; 8 bases align to TRBD2. This CDR3 region has 13 residues. CDR1 and CDR2 from the germline V gene are SGHTA and FQGNSA. V was pared by 5 bases and J by 4 bases, with 4 bases of the junction left unmatched. The CDR3 DNA sequence: TGTGCCAGCAGCCTAGTAGCGGGATACGAGCAGTACTTC. Its protein is CASSLVAGYEQYF.